The clone carrying this TCR beta chain ranks as medium-sized. Its antigen remains unknown. These data belong to a study of spatial heterogeneity in lung cancer. General study points: The study found that expanded intratumoral alpha and beta TCR counts tracked tumor mutation counts.

From the 5' RACE reads, TCRdb called clonotypes with MiXCR, one entry per CDR3 protein. The sample consists of tens of thousands of distinct CDR3 sequences, under 8% of them appearing once. J was trimmed by 9 bases and V by 3 bases; bases with no gene match: 12. This CDR3 is 16 amino acids long. CDR1 and CDR2 (germline): LGHNA, YSLEER. Time point specified: sample taken at primary tumor resection. Sequencing of whole RNA from tumor, nontumor lung or frozen PBMC involved no sorting. The chain employs TRBV4-3 and TRBJ2-1, with 9 positions matching TRBD2. Sequenced material: lung tumor tissue, taken at surgery. This clonotype originated in a male donor with early-stage non-small cell lung cancer. CDR3 sequence reads: CASSQGDGLAGIEQFF. The CDR3 nucleotides read TGCGCCAGCAGCCAGGGAGATGGGCTAGCGGGGATTGAGCAGTTCTTC.